Listed here are 25 T cell receptor beta chains from one sample, sequenced in a study of cytomegalovirus exposure and HLA in healthy donors. The study ran its PCR with 60 Vbeta and 13 Jbeta primers. TCRdb keeps only in-frame clones here, not all; method: immunoSEQ multiplex PCR. The table lists 210,000 or so clones, 77% of them singletons, with 2.5% to 3.5% in the top ten. The sequencing input was PBMCs. Receptors originate from a woman aged 55-70 years in good health and CMV-seropositive.

This clone was recorded a few times. J is TRBJ2-1 and V is TRBV7-9; 9 bases map to TRBD2. The V gene's germline CDR1 is SEHNR and CDR2 FQNEAQ (reference sequence). J gave up 4 bases and V 5 bases, and 9 bases lay outside the gene matches. The CDR3 is 16 amino acids. DNA for the CDR3: TGTGCCAGCAGCCCGACCATAGCGGGAGCGTACAATGAGCAGTTCTTC. Its translation: CASSPTIAGAYNEQFF.

CDR3 in amino acids: CASSLWASEQYF. CDR3 bases: TGTGCCAGCAGTTTATGGGCTAGCGAGCAGTACTTC. This chain joins TRBV28 and TRBJ2-7; D not resolved. Between the trimmed V and J ends, which lost 0 bases and 6 bases, there was a span of 6 bases. The CDR3 totals 12 residues. Germline CDR1 MDHEN, CDR2 SYDVKM.

The chain employs TRBV7-9 and TRBJ2-7, with 7 bases lining up with TRBD1. CDR1 is SEHNR and CDR2 is FQNEAQ in the germline V gene (reference sequence). The length of the CDR3 is 13 residues. J gave up 1 base and V 5 bases, and 2 bases lay outside the gene matches. DNA for the CDR3: TGTGCCAGCAGCACGACAGGGTCCTACGAGCAGTACTTC. It specifies CASSTTGSYEQYF.

The chain joins TRBV7-9 to TRBJ1-2, with 8 bases identical to TRBD1. The germline gives CDR1 SEHNR, CDR2 FQNEAQ (reference sequence). The CDR3 sequence is 15 residues long. J lost 7 bases, V lost 7 bases, and 14 bases had no gene match. CDR3 coding DNA: TGTGCCAGCACGCCTTATACAGGGGGGGGTCGTGGCTACACCTTC. This codes for CASTPYTGGGRGYTF.

The chain is built from TRBV4-2 and TRBJ1-3; D ambiguous. Germline V gene lookup returns CDR1 LGHNA and CDR2 YNFKEQ. Trimming cost V 0 bases and J 2 bases, with 20 bases left between them. The CDR3 totals 19 residues. CDR3 region: CASSQDGRFWGGTGNTIYF. The CDR3 bases are TGTGCCAGCAGCCAAGATGGCCGTTTCTGGGGAGGGACTGGAAACACCATATATTTT.

The chain recombines TRBV5-4 with TRBJ1-1; 9 bases align to TRBD1. Germline V CDR1 and CDR2: SGHNT, YYREEE (reference sequence). V was pared by 5 bases and J by 5 bases, with 4 bases of the junction left unmatched. The CDR3 is made up of 13 amino acids. This CDR3 is CASSRQGGTEAFF. The DNA of the CDR3 is TGTGCCAGCAGTCGACAGGGGGGAACTGAAGCTTTCTTT.

The chain recombines TRBV6-5 with TRBJ1-2; TRBD1 matches 11 bases. The J segment lost 7 bases and the V segment lost 0 bases, leaving 7 bases of the junction unmatched. The CDR3 is 16 residues long. The V gene's germline CDR1 is MNHEY and CDR2 SVGAGI. CDR3 coding DNA: TGTGCCAGCAGTTACTCGTCGGGGACAGGGGGTGCTGGCTACACCTTC. This sequence encodes CASSYSSGTGGAGYTF.

As for this clone: Other DNA sequences from this sample encode an identical CDR3 as well. The rearrangement links TRBV7-9 to TRBJ2-3; 12 bases fit TRBD2. The CDR3 loop spans 13 amino acids. Germline assignment: CDR1 SEHNR and CDR2 FQNEAQ (reference sequence). With 11 bases clipped from V and 5 bases from J, the junction kept 5 bases outside the gene matches. The CDR3 loop reads CAGRLAGVDTQYF. In DNA form, the CDR3 reads TGTGCCGGCCGACTAGCGGGAGTAGATACGCAGTATTTT. The full variable domain, its missing parts supplied by reference TRBV7-9 and TRBJ2-3, is DTGVSQNPRHKITKRGQNVTFRCDPISEHNRLYWYRQTLGQGPEFLTYFQNEAQLEKSRLLSDRFSAERPKGSFSTLEIQRTEQGDSAMYLCAGRLAGVDTQYFGPGTRLTVL.

The CDR3 loop is CASHRGAYEQYF. The CDR3 nucleotides read TGTGCCAGCCACAGGGGGGCCTACGAGCAGTACTTC. The chain recombines TRBV7-2 with TRBJ2-7, with 8 bases aligning to TRBD1. Germline V gene lookup returns CDR1 SGHTA and CDR2 FQGNSA. Trimming removed 8 bases from V and 2 bases from J; junction bases left unmatched: 2. The CDR3 covers 12 residues.

This rearrangement joins TRBV13 to TRBJ1-2; D might be TRBD1 (6 bases). The ends were cut back, 4 bases at V and 5 bases at J, with 14 bases in the middle. The germline V gene encodes CDR1 PRHDT and CDR2 FYEKMQ (reference sequence). CDR3 length: 14 residues. This chain's CDR3 is CASSSPQGQYGYTF. CDR3 sequence (DNA): TGTGCCAGCAGCTCACCGCAGGGGCAGTATGGCTACACCTTC.

CDR3 region: CASSAHTQLGYGYTF. CDR3 DNA: TGTGCCAGCAGCGCGCATACTCAACTAGGTTATGGCTACACCTTC. The chain links TRBV9 to TRBJ1-2; D ambiguous. Germline CDR1 and CDR2: SGDLS and YYNGEE. This CDR3 region has 15 residues. Trimming shortened V by 3 bases and J by 5 bases, and 17 bases separated the two germline ends. Full variable domain (rest looked up from reference TRBV9 and TRBJ1-2): DSGVTQTPKHLITATGQRVTLRCSPRSGDLSVYWYQQSLDQGLQFLIQYYNGEERAKGNILERFSAQQFPDLHSELNLSSLELGDSALYFCASSAHTQLGYGYTFGSGTRLTVV.

The chain has TRBV28 and TRBJ2-7; a possible D gene is TRBD1 (5 bases). V lost 8 bases and J 0 bases, leaving 11 bases between the germline ends. The CDR3 is 13 residues long. Germline CDR1 and CDR2: MDHEN and SYDVKM. The CDR3 is CASHRTVSYEQYF. As DNA, the CDR3 is TGTGCCAGCCACAGGACGGTCTCCTACGAGCAGTACTTC.

The chain combines TRBV6-6 with TRBJ1-2; tentative D call: TRBD1 (5 bases). Germline assignment: CDR1 MNHNY and CDR2 SVGAGI (reference sequence). This CDR3 region has 14 residues. V lost 4 bases and J lost 6, with 15 bases in between. Written as DNA, the CDR3 is TGTGCCAGCAGTTCGGCAGGGAGGTGGAATGGCTACACCTTC. It is translated as CASSSAGRWNGYTF.

The J gene is TRBJ1-5, the V gene TRBV6-5; 8 nucleotides align to TRBD1. Germline V gene sequence: CDR1 MNHEY, CDR2 SVGAGI. This CDR3 spans 15 amino acids. The V and J ends lost 5 bases and 2 bases, in that order; junction bases with no gene match: 5. In nucleotides, the CDR3 is TGTGCCAGCAGTCACCAGGGGGCGCGCAATCAGCCCCAGCATTTT. Protein: CASSHQGARNQPQHF.

The rearrangement uses TRBV29-1 and TRBJ2-4; tentatively, D is TRBD2 (6 bases). Germline V gives CDR1 SQVTM, CDR2 ANQGSEA. V lost 2 bases to trimming and J lost 1 base, with 12 bases between them. The CDR3 spans 15 residues. CDR3 region: CSVELASVAKNIQYF. CDR3 DNA sequence: TGCAGCGTTGAATTGGCTAGCGTTGCCAAAAACATTCAGTACTTC.

The chain has TRBV5-1 and TRBJ2-5, with 9 bases lining up with TRBD2. This CDR3 comprises 18 residues. Germline CDR1 and CDR2: SGHRS and YFSETQ. J was trimmed by 1 base and V by 1 base; bases with no gene match: 11. CDR3 in amino acids: CASSLLPGLAVVQETQYF. The CDR3 bases are TGCGCCAGCAGCTTGCTACCGGGACTAGCAGTTGTCCAAGAGACCCAGTACTTC.

This chain uses TRBV18 with TRBJ1-6; maybe TRBD1 (5 bases). The V gene lost 2 bases and the J gene lost 15 bases, with 14 bases spanning the gap. CDR1 and CDR2 from the germline V gene are KGHSH and LQKENI. The CDR3 has 13 residues. The CDR3 region has the DNA TGTGCCAGCTCACCATCGACAGAATTTCACCTCCACTTT. It is translated as CASSPSTEFHLHF.

The chain employs TRBV19 and TRBJ2-3; TRBD2 matches at 13 bases. With V trimmed by 4 bases and J by 4 bases, 5 bases remained unmatched. This CDR3 has 16 residues. Per germline, CDR1 LNHDA and CDR2 SQIVND (reference sequence). CDR3 residues: CASSTRTSGSPDTQYF. The CDR3 DNA reads TGTGCCAGTAGTACCCGGACTAGCGGGAGCCCAGATACGCAGTATTTT.

This rearrangement joins TRBV10-3 to TRBJ1-3, with no clear D. This CDR3 spans 12 amino acids. In germline, CDR1 is ENHRY, CDR2 SYGVKD. V was cut by 7 bases and J by 4 bases, with 8 bases left in between. The CDR3 protein is CAIKPPGNTIYF. For the CDR3, the DNA is TGTGCCATCAAGCCACCCGGAAACACCATATATTTT.

This chain uses TRBV15 with TRBJ1-2; TRBD1 is a possible D gene (6 bases). The CDR3 runs 15 residues. V was shortened by 2 bases and J by 4 bases, with 14 bases between the two germline ends. Per germline, CDR1 LNHNV and CDR2 YYDKDF (reference sequence). The DNA for the CDR3 is TGTGCCACCAGCAGATCCAACGGACAGCTCTATGGCTACACCTTC. Residues: CATSRSNGQLYGYTF.

The gene calls are TRBV7-2 and TRBJ1-3; D remains ambiguous. The germline gives CDR1 SGHTA, CDR2 FQGNSA. The CDR3 is 12 amino acids. V was shortened by 5 bases and J by 2 bases, with 4 bases between the two germline ends. The CDR3: CASSLPGNTIYF. In DNA form, the CDR3 reads TGTGCCAGCAGCCTTCCTGGAAACACCATATATTTT.

The chain couples TRBV4-2 to TRBJ2-7; 7 bases are shared with TRBD2. CDR1 LGHNA and CDR2 YNFKEQ come from the germline V gene. V was pared by 0 bases and J by 3 bases, with 8 bases of the junction left unmatched. This CDR3 is built from 16 residues. The CDR3 spells CASSQDRGGSGYEQYF. Here the CDR3 DNA reads TGTGCCAGCAGCCAAGATAGGGGCGGGAGTGGCTACGAGCAGTACTTC.

The V call is TRBV28, the J call TRBJ2-7, with 9 bases that match TRBD1. The ends lost 6 bases at V and 5 bases at J; junction bases unmatched: 8. The CDR3 runs to 14 residues. Germline CDR1 reads MDHEN; CDR2 reads SYDVKM. Written as DNA, the CDR3 is TGTGCCAGCAGCCCTGGGGGACAGGGTGACGAGCAGTACTTC. Its protein product is CASSPGGQGDEQYF.

V usage is TRBV25-1 and J usage is TRBJ2-5; the match to TRBD2 covers 9 bases. V lost 7 bases to trimming and J lost 2 bases; unmatched junction nucleotides: 8. CDR3 length: 15 amino acids. Looked up from germline, CDR1 is MGHDK and CDR2 is SYGVNS. In nucleotides, the CDR3 is TGTGCCAGCACCCCCCTTGGACTAGCGCAAGAGACCCAGTACTTC. Its translation: CASTPLGLAQETQYF.

This clone was seen just once. This chain joins TRBV5-4 and TRBJ1-2; TRBD1 is a possible D gene (5 bases). Germline values: CDR1 SGHNT, CDR2 YYREEE (reference sequence). The CDR3 has 15 amino acids. The V end lost 4 bases, the J end lost 10 bases, and 23 bases lay between the germline ends. This CDR3 reads CASSSTGPLDSVYTF. Here the CDR3 DNA reads TGTGCCAGCAGCAGCACAGGCCCTCTCGACTCTGTCTACACCTTC.